Here is one T cell receptor (beta chain) with its context. The sample belongs to a study of blood T cell repertoires in COVID-19. In the original processing: Reference gene primer amplification gave estimated nucleated cell counts. TCRdb's table, derived via immunoSEQ multiplex PCR, lists solely in-frame clones and lacks some. Clonal size and the V and J genes are those of that table, whereas D and trimming came from the DNA. The table records roughly 280,000 clones, 80% to 85% of them present only once. The germline V gene has CDR1 SQVTM and CDR2 ANQGSEA. CDR3 length equals 12 residues. V lost 6 bases and J 4 bases, leaving 9 bases between the germline ends.

The sample comprised peripheral blood. The chain links TRBV29-1 to TRBJ2-2; D perhaps matches TRBD1 (6 bases). The sequence was obtained from a man in his 60s with acute or convalescent COVID-19. The CDR3 DNA reads as TGCAGCGTCTCCAGGGGCACCGGGGAGCTGTTTTTT. Translating it yields CSVSRGTGELFF.